This T cell receptor (beta chain) stems from a study of CD8+CD57+ T cells in acquired aplastic anemia (dated by TCRdb to 2017 to 2018). Broadly, across the study: DNA extracted from sorted CD4+ and CD8+ cells had a mean of about 3.2 ug, with a range of about 0.19 to 30 ug. Findings and caveats that apply to the study as a whole: Roughly 29 CD8+ CDR3 sequences were found to be shared between patients and controls, but these sequences appeared to be highly expressed in patients and within the immunodominant clones of the patients. CD8+ Simpson's diversity did not differ significantly between patients and healthy controls (P=0.060).

V drops 1 base and J drops 1 base, leaving 13 bases in between. Its CDR3 holds 16 amino acids, cysteine through phenylalanine. Here the CDR3 DNA is all that survives: 48 bases in frame from base 1. The germline V gene (reference sequence) supplies CDR1 LNHNV and CDR2 YYDKDF. In this study, sorted CD4+ and CD8+ T cells from the blood of healthy subjects and of severe aplastic anemia patients had their TCR repertoires deep-sequenced. Ficoll-Paque density gradient centrifugation was used to isolate peripheral blood mononuclear cells. Before DNA extraction, CD4+ and CD8+ T cells were sorted by FACS or by magnetic beads. Profiling of TCR beta VDJ combinations and CDR3 sequences used genomic DNA as the template. An Illumina HiSeq 2000 was used for TCR repertoire sequencing. From the authors' description of their analysis: Repertoire assessment relied on Simpson's diversity index, CDR3 size and DJ length profiles, and TRBV/TRBJ rearrangement plots. Whichever DNA sequence was most abundant in the deep sequencing data was defined as the immunodominant clone. CDR3 amino acid sequences were screened for sharing across subjects and compared with published repertoires and the VDJdb database. The public reads were run again by TCRdb, first through fastp at Q25 and then through MiXCR, and only productive beta chains were kept. One record per CDR3 amino acid sequence lists the most common genes and DNA. TCRdb, rather than the study authors, made the V and J calls. A total of some 290,000 distinct CDR3 sequences appear in this sample, 56% of them only once. Together, the top ten hold around 8% of the sample.

Points on this clonotype: What this receptor recognizes is not known. No much larger clonotype is one base removed from it; base qualities were not supplied.

The sequencing input was sorted CD4+, CD8+, or CD8+CD57+ T cells (not recorded which) from PBMCs. The chain was built from TRBV15 and TRBJ1-1; TRBD1 is perhaps the D gene, given 6 matching bases. The receptor was derived from a human donor with severe aplastic anemia or a healthy control (not recorded which). The encoded CDR3 is CATSRVSGTRNTEAFF. The bases are TGTGCCACCAGCAGAGTAAGTGGGACACGGAACACTGAAGCTTTCTTT.